The rows below give T cell receptor beta chains drawn from one sample of a study of blood T cell repertoires in COVID-19. Here immunoSEQ multiplex PCR was the method, and the copy in TCRdb shows in-frame clones only, minus some. The table lists 150,000 to 200,000 clones, roughly 89% of them singletons. Sequencing was carried out using PBMCs or T cells enriched from blood (not recorded which). The receptor set was obtained from a woman in her twenties or thirties who had been exposed to COVID-19. Both conserved end residues are part of each CDR3. The order of the fields is clone size, V gene, D gene, J gene, CDR3 DNA, CDR3 protein. A D gene is named only where the DNA matches it firmly. Clone size is not always given. Where it is, it says once, few, many or a class for expanded clones.

.	TRBV12-2	.	TRBJ2-3	TGTGCAAGTCGCTTAGGGGGACAGACCCAATCTAGCACAGATACGCAGTATTTT	CASRLGGQTQSSTDTQYF
.	TRBV2	TRBD1	TRBJ1-1	TGTGCCAGCAGTGACAATCCGGGACAGGGATTAGCTGAAGCTTTCTTT	CASSDNPGQGLAEAFF
few	TRBV2	TRBD1	TRBJ1-3	TGTGCCAGCAGGGCGGGACAGAAGCTCTCTGGAAACACCATATATTTT	CASRAGQKLSGNTIYF
once	TRBV27	TRBD1	TRBJ2-7	TGTGCCAGCAGTTTCGGACATCCGGGACAGGGTTACGAGCAGTACTTC	CASSFGHPGQGYEQYF
.	TRBV29-1	.	TRBJ1-2	TGCAGCGGAGACCAGGGATATGGCTACACCTTC	CSGDQGYGYTF
once	TRBV5-1	.	TRBJ1-3	TGCGCCAGCAGCTTGTCTGGGGCCGCCTCTGGAAACACCATATATTTT	CASSLSGAASGNTIYF
few	TRBV10-2	.	TRBJ2-3	TGCGCCAGCAGTGACTCCAGGTTTGTCGGTACGCAGTATTTT	CASSDSRFVGTQYF
.	TRBV11-2	TRBD1	TRBJ2-5	TGTGCCAGCAGCTTAGATCGGGCTCTTTCCGGGACAGGGGTTTTAGAGACCCAGTACTTC	CASSLDRALSGTGVLETQYF
.	TRBV30	.	TRBJ2-1	TGTGCCTGGAGTGTTCGAGATGAGCAGTTCTTC	CAWSVRDEQFF
.	TRBV5-1	TRBD1	TRBJ2-1	TGCGCCAGCAGCCGTCTGGTACAGGGGGTTCTCGGATCCCCACAAGAATTATACAATGAGCAGTTCTTC	CASSRLVQGVLGSPQELYNEQFF
.	TRBV30	.	TRBJ1-2	TGTGCCTGGCTCCCGGGGGTGGATGGGTATGGCTACACCTTC	CAWLPGVDGYGYTF
.	TRBV7-8	TRBD1	TRBJ1-2	TGTGCCAGCAGCTTCGACAGGGAGTATGGCTACACCTTC	CASSFDREYGYTF
.	TRBV10-3	.	TRBJ2-7	TGTGCCATCAGCTCACAAACAGGGTTCGTAACCTACGAGCAGTACTTC	CAISSQTGFVTYEQYF
few	TRBV6-5	.	TRBJ1-2	TGTGCCAGCAGGGGGCACGATGGCTACACCTTC	CASRGHDGYTF
.	TRBV21-1	.	TRBJ2-5	TGTGCCAGCAGCCTGCGCGGGGGGGAGTGGATCCGGCGGGAGACCCAGTACTTC	CASSLRGGEWIRRETQYF
.	TRBV6-5	.	TRBJ2-3	TGTGCCAGCAGTCCAACAGGGAGCACAGATACGCAGTATTTT	CASSPTGSTDTQYF
.	TRBV5-4	TRBD2	TRBJ2-3	TGTGCCAGCAGCTTGGCGCGGGGGGGCACAGATACGCAGTATTTT	CASSLARGGTDTQYF
.	TRBV5-1	TRBD1	TRBJ2-2	TGCGCCAGCAGCTCGACCGGGACAGGGGTCGGCACCGGGGAGCTGTTTTTT	CASSSTGTGVGTGELFF
.	TRBV27	.	TRBJ2-7	TGTGCCAGCAGTTTATCCCCGGCGGGGGCGAACTACGAGCAGTACTTC	CASSLSPAGANYEQYF
.	TRBV2	.	TRBJ1-1	TGTGCCAGCAGTGTGGCCCTGAACACTGAAGCTTTCTTT	CASSVALNTEAFF
.	TRBV18	.	TRBJ1-5	TGTGCCAGCTCACCACTTCGGGGGGCGGATCAGCCCCAGCATTTT	CASSPLRGADQPQHF
few	TRBV18	.	TRBJ2-7	TGTGCCAGCTCACTATCTAGAAGAGTCCTAATATCCTACGAGCAGTACTTC	CASSLSRRVLISYEQYF
.	TRBV2	TRBD1	TRBJ2-7	TGTGCCAGCAGTGAAGTGAGGACAGGGGGCTACGAGCAGTACTTC	CASSEVRTGGYEQYF
.	TRBV11-2	TRBD2	TRBJ2-7	TGTGCCAGCAGCGTCGAGGCTAGCGGGACCTACGAGCAGTACTTC	CASSVEASGTYEQYF
few	TRBV11-2	TRBD1	TRBJ2-4	TGTGCCAGCAGCTTAGATAGGGACAGGGAGGCGTTCTTC	CASSLDRDREAFF
.	TRBV9	.	TRBJ2-2	TGTGCCAGCAGTCCATACACCGGGGAGCTGTTTTTT	CASSPYTGELFF
.	TRBV6-5	TRBD2	TRBJ2-7	TGTGCCAGCAGCCCCCCGGGACTAGCGGGCTTCGAGCAGTACTTC	CASSPPGLAGFEQYF
.	TRBV18	TRBD1	TRBJ2-7	TGTGCCAGCTCACCCCTCGACAGGGACGAGCAGTACTTC	CASSPLDRDEQYF
few	TRBV19	.	TRBJ1-2	TGTGCCAGTAGTCAGGGCGCCTACACCTTC	CASSQGAYTF
few	TRBV3-1/TRBV3-2	.	TRBJ1-1	TGTGCCAGCAGCCGAGGGAAGAACACTGAAGCTTTCTTT	CASSRGKNTEAFF
.	TRBV4-3	.	TRBJ1-3	TGCGCCAGCAGCCAAGTGAGCCCCGGGAGTGGAAACACCATATATTTT	CASSQVSPGSGNTIYF
.	TRBV15	.	TRBJ1-1	TGTGCCACCAACCCGACGACCGACAGCTACAACACTGAAGCTTTCTTT	CATNPTTDSYNTEAFF
.	TRBV15	.	TRBJ1-5	TGTGCCACCAGCAGAGATCAGGGAAACGGTCAGCCCCAGCATTTT	CATSRDQGNGQPQHF
.	TRBV2	.	TRBJ1-2	TGTGCCAGCCCACAGGGCGACGATTTAGCTAACTATGGCTACACCTTC	CASPQGDDLANYGYTF
.	TRBV6-6	TRBD1	TRBJ1-5	TGTGCCAGCAGTCGATTCGGGACAGGGGCCTATAGCAATCAGCCCCAGCATTTT	CASSRFGTGAYSNQPQHF
.	TRBV19	.	TRBJ1-4	TGTGCCAGTAGTGGACCGGGACTAGGTAATGAAAAACTGTTTTTT	CASSGPGLGNEKLFF
.	TRBV11-2	TRBD2	TRBJ2-2	TGTGCCAGCAGCTTCCGCGGGGGGGCAACGTCCGGGGAGCTGTTTTTT	CASSFRGGATSGELFF
.	TRBV4-1	TRBD2	TRBJ2-1	TGCGCCAGCAGCCAAGCAGCGGGGGTCTACAATGAGCAGTTCTTC	CASSQAAGVYNEQFF
.	TRBV18	.	TRBJ1-2	TGTGCCAGCTCACAAATCGAGGGCAGTTCCTATGGCTACACCTTC	CASSQIEGSSYGYTF
.	TRBV5-4	TRBD1	TRBJ1-1	TGTGCCAGCAGCACAGCGACAGGGGGTTGGACTGAAGCTTTCTTT	CASSTATGGWTEAFF